This T cell receptor (beta chain) was recovered during a study of OX40 agonist ivuxolimab in advanced cancers. A note on the overall study: The costimulatory receptor OX40 (CD134) was targeted by ivuxolimab, a fully human IgG2 agonistic monoclonal antibody. Intravenous ivuxolimab was administered to patients every 2 weeks at six dose levels: 0.01, 0.1, 0.3, 1.5, 3 and 10 mg/kg. Of the roughly 53 patients in dose escalation, some 20 had hepatocellular carcinoma, approximately 15 had melanoma, 9 had renal cell carcinoma and 9 had head and neck cancer. In the dose-escalation cohort, around four fifths of patients were male, and the mean age was 60 years with a range of roughly 20 to 85. Prior anti-PD-1, anti-PD-L1 or anti-CTLA-4 therapy was permitted, and checkpoint inhibitors had been received by about 44% of dose-escalation patients. Partial responses were achieved by three dose-escalation patients, of whom one had hepatocellular carcinoma and two had cutaneous melanoma. The purpose of peripheral TCRbeta sequencing was to test whether ivuxolimab changed TCR sequence diversity and led to clonal T-cell expansion. The monotherapy dose-escalation portion (N of about 50 patients) of the phase I ivuxolimab trial is reported in the paper.

Study-level results and caveats: Which antigens the clonally expanded peripheral T cells were specific for was not determined. At doses of 0.1 to 3.0 mg/kg, clonal expansion of both CD4+ and CD8+ blood T cells was observed from baseline to week 6. Low levels of normalized T-cell clonal expansion were also seen in some patients who did not respond. Partial responders in the 0.1-3.0 mg/kg groups had among the lowest normalized peripheral clonal expansion, especially among CD8+ T cells. After ivuxolimab, CD8+ T cells had more expanded clones than CD4+ T cells on average.

A word on this clone: This clone's antigen is unknown. No per-base quality is available; no much larger clone lies one base away.

The germline V and J ends show losses of 6 bases and 4 bases respectively, and no gene match explains 6 bases of the junction. Measured from the cysteine to the phenylalanine, the CDR3 is 15 residues long. Left in the record is the CDR3 DNA by itself, 45 bases read in frame from the first base. Sequences WNHNN (CDR1) and SYGVQD (CDR2) are obtained from the germline V gene (reference sequence). For sequencing of the TCRbeta CDR3 region, genomic DNA was extracted from the sorted cells. The immunoSEQ Assay was used for sequencing of TCRbeta CDR3 regions. The table comes from immuneACCESS by way of TCRdb, which keeps in-frame sequences with V and J called. Part of the clones is missing from these tables; in studies checked, under half for an unresolved V gene and the rest for unknown reasons. A total of tens of thousands of clones appear in this sample, 75% to 85% of them only once. Of the sample, about 0.73% is held by the ten largest clones.

Patients with a history of autoimmune disease or receiving systemic immunosuppression were excluded from the trial. Peripheral blood for TCR sequencing was collected from all dose cohorts at baseline, on cycle 4 day 1, and on cycle 7 day 1. The samples were taken from a phase I, first-in-human, multicenter, open-label dose-escalation trial of ivuxolimab. The trial enrolled adults with locally advanced or metastatic head and neck squamous cell, hepatocellular, melanoma or renal cell carcinoma. Before TCR sequencing, CD4+ and CD8+ T cells were separately sorted from peripheral blood. This clonotype originated in an adult with an advanced solid tumor such as melanoma, head and neck, liver or kidney cancer. The sequenced sample was CD4+ or CD8+ T cells sorted from blood, obtained in a trial of the OX40 agonist ivuxolimab. Rearrangement joined TRBV10-1 to TRBJ2-1; 10 central nucleotides agree with TRBD1. CDR3 loop: CASSQDRGGYNEQFF. The sequenced DNA: TGCGCCAGCAGCCAGGACAGGGGGGGTTACAATGAGCAGTTCTTC.